This TCR beta chain derives from a study of T-cell reconstitution after alpha-beta-depleted transplantation in children. This clonotype came up many times. Using unique molecular identifiers, the investigators prepared the TCRbeta library. Each CDR3 protein gets one entry after TCRdb re-called the PCR reads with MiXCR. The table lists 70,000 to 95,000 distinct CDR3 sequences, 12% of them singletons. The CDR3 length is 15 residues. Germline loops: CDR1 SGHRS, CDR2 YFSETQ. The V gene lost 0 bases and the J gene lost 14 bases, with 18 bases spanning the gap. The chain employs TRBV5-1 and TRBJ1-6, with a weak D call TRBD1 (6 bases). The sample here was PBMCs from the stem cell graft donor, taken from the stem cell graft. The source is a human donor who donated a stem cell graft to a child with inherited bone marrow failure. The CDR3 nucleotides are TGCGCCAGCAGCTTGGTCGGGACAACGGAGGGAACCCTCCACTTT. This codes for CASSLVGTTEGTLHF.